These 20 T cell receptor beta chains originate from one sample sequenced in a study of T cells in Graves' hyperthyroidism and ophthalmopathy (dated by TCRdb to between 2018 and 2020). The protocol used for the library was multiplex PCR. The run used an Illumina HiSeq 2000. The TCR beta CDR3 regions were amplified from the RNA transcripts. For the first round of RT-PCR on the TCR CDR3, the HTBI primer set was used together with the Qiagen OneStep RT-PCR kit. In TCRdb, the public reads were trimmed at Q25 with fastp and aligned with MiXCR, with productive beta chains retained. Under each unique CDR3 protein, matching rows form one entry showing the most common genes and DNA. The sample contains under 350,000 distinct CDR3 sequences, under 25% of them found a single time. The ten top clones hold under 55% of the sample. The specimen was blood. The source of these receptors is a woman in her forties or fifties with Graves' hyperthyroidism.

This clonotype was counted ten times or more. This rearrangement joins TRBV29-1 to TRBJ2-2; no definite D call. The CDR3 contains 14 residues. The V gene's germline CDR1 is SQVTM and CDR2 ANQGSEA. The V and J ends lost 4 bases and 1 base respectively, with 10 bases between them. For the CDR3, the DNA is TGCAGCGTTGGTCGGGTTGGGAACACCGGGGAGCTGTTTTTT. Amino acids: CSVGRVGNTGELFF.

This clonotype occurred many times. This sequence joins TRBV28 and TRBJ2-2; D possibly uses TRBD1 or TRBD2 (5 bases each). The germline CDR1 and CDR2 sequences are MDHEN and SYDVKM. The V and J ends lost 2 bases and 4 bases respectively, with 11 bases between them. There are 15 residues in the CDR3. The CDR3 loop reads CASSLEWGSTGELFF. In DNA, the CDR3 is TGTGCCAGCAGTTTAGAGTGGGGGAGCACCGGGGAGCTGTTTTTT. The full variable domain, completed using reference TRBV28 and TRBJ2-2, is DVKVTQSSRYLVKRTGEKVFLECVQDMDHENMFWYRQDPGLGLRLIYFSYDVKMKEKGDIPEGYSVSREKKERFSLILESASTNQTSMYLCASSLEWGSTGELFFGEGSRLTVL.

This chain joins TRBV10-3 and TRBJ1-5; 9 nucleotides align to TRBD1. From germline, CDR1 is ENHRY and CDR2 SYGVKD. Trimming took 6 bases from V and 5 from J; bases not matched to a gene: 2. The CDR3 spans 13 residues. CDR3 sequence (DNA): TGTGCCATCAGAACAGGGGGCGATCAGCCCCAGCATTTT. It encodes CAIRTGGDQPQHF.

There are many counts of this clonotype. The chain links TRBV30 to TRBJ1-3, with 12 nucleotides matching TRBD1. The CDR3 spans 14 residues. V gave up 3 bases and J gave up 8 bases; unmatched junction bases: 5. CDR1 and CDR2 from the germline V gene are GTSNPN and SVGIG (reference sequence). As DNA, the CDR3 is TGTGCCTGGAGCCCGGGACAGGGGGCAGACACCATATATTTT. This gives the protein CAWSPGQGADTIYF.

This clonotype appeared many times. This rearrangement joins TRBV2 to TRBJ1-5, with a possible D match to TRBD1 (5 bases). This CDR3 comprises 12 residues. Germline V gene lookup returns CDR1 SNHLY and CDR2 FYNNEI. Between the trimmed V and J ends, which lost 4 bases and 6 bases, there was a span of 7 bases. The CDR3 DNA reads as TGTGCCAGCAGTGGGGGGGTTCAGCCCCAGCATTTT. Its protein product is CASSGGVQPQHF.

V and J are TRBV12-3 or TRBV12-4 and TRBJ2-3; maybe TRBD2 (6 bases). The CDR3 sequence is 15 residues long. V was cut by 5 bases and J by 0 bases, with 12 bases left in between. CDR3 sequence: CASSKSGTSTDTQYF. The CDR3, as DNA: TGTGCCAGCAGTAAATCCGGGACTAGCACAGATACGCAGTATTTT.

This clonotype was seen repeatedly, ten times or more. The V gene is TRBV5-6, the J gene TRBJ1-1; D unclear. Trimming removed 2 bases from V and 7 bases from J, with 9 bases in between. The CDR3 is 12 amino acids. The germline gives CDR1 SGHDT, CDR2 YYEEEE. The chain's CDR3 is CASSFSTVEAFF. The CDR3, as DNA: TGTGCCAGCAGCTTTTCTACAGTTGAAGCTTTCTTT.

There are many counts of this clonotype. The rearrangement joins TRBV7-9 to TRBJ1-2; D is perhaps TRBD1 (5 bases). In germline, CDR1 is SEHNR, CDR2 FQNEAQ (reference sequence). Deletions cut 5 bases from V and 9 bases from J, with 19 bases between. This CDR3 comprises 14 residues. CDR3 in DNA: TGTGCCAGCAGCCGGGACGGAGAAGCTATTAGCTACACCTTC. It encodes CASSRDGEAISYTF.

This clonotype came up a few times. Here the CDR3 DNA reads TGCGCCAGCAGCCAAAACGGGGGCAGGGGGCGGAGAACTGAAGCTTTCTTT. Encoded protein: CASSQNGGRGRRTEAFF. The genes are TRBV4-1 and TRBJ1-1; 8 positions agree with TRBD1. Germline V gene lookup returns CDR1 MGHRA and CDR2 YSYEKL. J gave up 5 bases and V 2 bases, and 13 bases lay outside the gene matches. CDR3 length: 17 residues.

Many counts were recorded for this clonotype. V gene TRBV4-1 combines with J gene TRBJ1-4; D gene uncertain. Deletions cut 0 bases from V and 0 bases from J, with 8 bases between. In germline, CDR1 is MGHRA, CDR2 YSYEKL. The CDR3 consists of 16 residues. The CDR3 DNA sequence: TGCGCCAGCAGCCAAGAGGGTTTTGCAACTAATGAAAAACTGTTTTTT. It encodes CASSQEGFATNEKLFF.

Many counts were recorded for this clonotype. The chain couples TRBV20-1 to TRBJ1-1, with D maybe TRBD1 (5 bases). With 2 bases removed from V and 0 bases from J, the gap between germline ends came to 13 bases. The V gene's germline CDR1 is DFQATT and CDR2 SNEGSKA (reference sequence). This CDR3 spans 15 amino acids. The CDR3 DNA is TGCAGTGCTAGATCCTACGGGGGTATGAACACTGAAGCTTTCTTT. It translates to CSARSYGGMNTEAFF.

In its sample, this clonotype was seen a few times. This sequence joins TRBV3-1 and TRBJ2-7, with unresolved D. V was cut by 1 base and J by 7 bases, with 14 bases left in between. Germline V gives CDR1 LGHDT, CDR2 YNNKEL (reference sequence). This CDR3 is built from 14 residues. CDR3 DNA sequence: TGTGCCAGCAGCCAAGGACTGCCGGTGGGGGAGCAGTACTTC. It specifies CASSQGLPVGEQYF.

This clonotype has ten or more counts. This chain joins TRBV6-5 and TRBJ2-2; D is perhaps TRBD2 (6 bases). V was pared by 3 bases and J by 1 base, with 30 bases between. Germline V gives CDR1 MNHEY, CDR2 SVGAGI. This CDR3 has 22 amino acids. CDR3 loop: CASSYLGPFRESLPRNTGELFF. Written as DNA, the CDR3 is TGTGCCAGCAGTTATCTCGGCCCCTTCCGGGAGTCTCTCCCTCGGAACACCGGGGAGCTGTTTTTT.

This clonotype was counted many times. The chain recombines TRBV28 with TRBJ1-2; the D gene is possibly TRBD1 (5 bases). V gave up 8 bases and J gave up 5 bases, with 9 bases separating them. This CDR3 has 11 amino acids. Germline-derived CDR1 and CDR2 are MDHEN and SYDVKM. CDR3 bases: TGTGCCAGCCGGGACGGATATGGCTACACCTTC. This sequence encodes CASRDGYGYTF.

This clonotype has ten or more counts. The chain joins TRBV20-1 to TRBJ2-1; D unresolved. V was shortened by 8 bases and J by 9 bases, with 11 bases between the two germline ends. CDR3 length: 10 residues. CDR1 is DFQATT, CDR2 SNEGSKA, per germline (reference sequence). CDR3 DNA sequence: TGCAGTTTCGTTCCGGGTGAGCAGTTCTTC. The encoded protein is CSFVPGEQFF.

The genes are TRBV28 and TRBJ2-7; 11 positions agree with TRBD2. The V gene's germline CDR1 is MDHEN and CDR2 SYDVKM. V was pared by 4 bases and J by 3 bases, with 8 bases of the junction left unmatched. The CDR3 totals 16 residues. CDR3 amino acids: CASSSQTSGMGYEQYF. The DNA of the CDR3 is TGTGCCAGCAGTTCTCAGACTAGCGGGATGGGCTACGAGCAGTACTTC.

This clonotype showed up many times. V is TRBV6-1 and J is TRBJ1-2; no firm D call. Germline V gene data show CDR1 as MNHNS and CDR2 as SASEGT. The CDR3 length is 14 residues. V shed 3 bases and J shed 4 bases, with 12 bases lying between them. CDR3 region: CASSDVDRSYGYTF. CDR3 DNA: TGTGCCAGCAGTGACGTGGACCGAAGCTATGGCTACACCTTC.

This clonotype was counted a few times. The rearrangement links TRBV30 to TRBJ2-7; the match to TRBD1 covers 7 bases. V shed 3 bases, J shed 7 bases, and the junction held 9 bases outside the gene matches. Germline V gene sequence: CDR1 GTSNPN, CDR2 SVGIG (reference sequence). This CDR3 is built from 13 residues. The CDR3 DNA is TGTGCCTGGAGGTCGACAGGGTTTGGAGAGCAGTACTTC. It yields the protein CAWRSTGFGEQYF.

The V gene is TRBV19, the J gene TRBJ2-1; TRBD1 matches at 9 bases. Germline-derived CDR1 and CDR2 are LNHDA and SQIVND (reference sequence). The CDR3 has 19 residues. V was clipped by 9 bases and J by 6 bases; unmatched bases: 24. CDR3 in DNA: TGTGCCAGGGGAACGCCGGGACAGGGTGGGGTTTGGTTTATCAATGAGCAGTTCTTC. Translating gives CARGTPGQGGVWFINEQFF.

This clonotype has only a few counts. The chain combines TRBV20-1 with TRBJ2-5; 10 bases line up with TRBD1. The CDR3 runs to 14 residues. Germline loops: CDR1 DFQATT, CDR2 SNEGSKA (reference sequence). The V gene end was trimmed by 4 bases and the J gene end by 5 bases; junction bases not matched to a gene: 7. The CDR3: CSATGTGVGETQYF. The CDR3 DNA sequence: TGCAGTGCTACGGGGACAGGGGTGGGGGAGACCCAGTACTTC.